This paragraph reports one T cell receptor beta chain. There are 11 residues in the CDR3. V lost 6 bases and J lost 7, with 7 bases in between. In germline, CDR1 is MNHNS, CDR2 SASEGT. The sample is drawn from a study of OX40 agonist ivuxolimab in advanced cancers. At the level of the study: Prior therapy, whether anti-PD-1, anti-PD-L1 or anti-CTLA-4, was allowed, and roughly 40% had some.

Repertoires were generated with immunoSEQ multiplex PCR, while TCRdb's copy carries only in-frame clones and drops some. The data contain more than 85,000 clones, roughly 80% of them seen just once; the ten biggest clones take up about 1.6%. Patients with autoimmune history or systemic immunosuppression were excluded. The receptor was derived from an adult with an advanced solid tumor such as melanoma, head and neck, liver or kidney cancer. The chain employs TRBV6-1 and TRBJ2-1, with unresolved D. The source material was CD4+ or CD8+ T cells sorted from blood, sampled in a trial of the OX40 agonist ivuxolimab. The CDR3 loop is CASSPLNEQFF. The CDR3 DNA sequence: TGTGCCAGCAGCCCCCTAAATGAGCAGTTCTTC.